The present T cell receptor (beta chain) was sequenced within a study of cytomegalovirus exposure and HLA in healthy donors. Study-level findings and limits: Reportedly, cytomegalovirus status was diagnosed with high sensitivity and specificity.

V lost 2 bases, J lost 2 bases, and 9 bases stayed unmatched. The CDR3 is 18 amino acids. CDR1 SGHDT and CDR2 YYEEEE come from the germline V gene. Note on this clone: Its specificity is unknown.

The primer mix had 60 Vbeta and 13 Jbeta primers. Some clones are missing from TCRdb's copy, which holds only in-frame ones; the method was immunoSEQ multiplex PCR. The sample shows around 130,000 clones, 70% to 85% of them seen only once. This chain uses TRBV5-6 with TRBJ2-1; TRBD2 aligns across 11 bases. Source material: PBMCs. The sequence was collected from a man between 45 and 60 years old in good health and CMV-seronegative. CDR3 nucleotides: TGTGCCAGCAGCTTCCAGACTAGCGGGGTATCTCCCTACAATGAGCAGTTCTTC. It specifies CASSFQTSGVSPYNEQFF.